This is a list of T cell receptor beta chains from one sample in a study of cytomegalovirus exposure and HLA in healthy donors. Using immunoSEQ multiplex PCR, the repertoire was profiled, and TCRdb retains in-frame clones only, with some absent. The repertoire has roughly 150,000 clones, roughly four fifths of them found once; the top ten carry 4.1%. The sequencing sample was made of PBMCs. These receptors originate from a man in his fifties in good health and CMV-seropositive. Both conserved end residues are part of each CDR3. A D gene is named only where the DNA matches it firmly. The size entry is marked missing in some rows and otherwise reads once, few, many or a size class.

d_call j_call v_call clone_size cdr3_aa cdr3_nt
TRBD1 TRBJ1-6 TRBV30 . CAWAPDRGFRNSPLHF TGTGCCTGGGCCCCGGACAGGGGGTTTCGTAATTCACCCCTCCACTTT
TRBD2 TRBJ2-3 TRBV9 . CASSAPGLAGGKRSTDTQYF TGTGCCAGCAGCGCACCGGGACTAGCGGGGGGAAAGCGTAGCACAGATACGCAGTATTTT
. TRBJ1-4 TRBV5-1 . CASSLAGHGTNEKLFF TGCGCCAGCAGCTTGGCAGGGCATGGGACTAATGAAAAACTGTTTTTT
. TRBJ2-7 TRBV6-1 . CASSLAGFYEQYF TGTGCCAGCAGTCTAGCAGGTTTTTACGAGCAGTACTTC
TRBD1 TRBJ2-7 TRBV6-6 . CASSYSDRACEQYF TGTGCCAGCAGTTACTCTGACAGGGCCTGCGAGCAGTACTTC
TRBD2 TRBJ2-5 TRBV7-8 . CASSSPSGRASNVYF TGTGCCAGCAGCTCCCCTAGCGGGAGGGCGTCCAACGTGTACTTC
TRBD1 TRBJ1-5 TRBV2 few CASRSETGSQPQHF TGTGCCAGCAGGTCCGAGACAGGGAGTCAGCCCCAGCATTTT
. TRBJ2-5 TRBV29-1 few CSVAEETQYF TGCAGCGTGGCTGAAGAGACCCAGTACTTC
. TRBJ1-2 TRBV16 . CASSQDKNYGYTF TGTGCCAGCAGCCAGGACAAGAACTATGGCTACACCTTC
TRBD1 TRBJ1-2 TRBV9 few CASSAGTGDYGYTF TGTGCCAGCAGCGCCGGGACAGGGGACTATGGCTACACCTTC
TRBD1 TRBJ1-6 TRBV10-3 . CAIRTTGGESPLHF TGTGCCATCAGAACGACAGGGGGCGAGTCACCCCTCCACTTT
TRBD1 TRBJ2-7 TRBV2 . CASSYGQGFTYEQYF TGTGCCAGCAGCTATGGACAGGGCTTTACCTACGAGCAGTACTTC
TRBD2 TRBJ2-7 TRBV11-2 . CASSPSGSLFYEQYF TGTGCCAGCAGCCCAAGCGGGAGTTTATTCTACGAGCAGTACTTC
TRBD1 TRBJ1-1 TRBV28 . CASSEDRGWTEAFF TGTGCCAGCAGCGAAGACAGGGGTTGGACTGAAGCTTTCTTT
. TRBJ1-2 TRBV29-1 . CSASTTGYGYTF TGCAGCGCCTCCACCACAGGTTATGGCTACACCTTC
TRBD1 TRBJ2-5 TRBV7-9 . CASSPPRGQGQETQYF TGTGCCAGCAGCCCCCCCCGGGGACAGGGGCAGGAGACCCAGTACTTC
TRBD1 TRBJ1-5 TRBV6-5 . CASSRDSNQPQHF TGTGCCAGCAGCCGGGACAGTAATCAGCCCCAGCATTTT
. TRBJ2-7 TRBV9 . CASSVTPGDPYEQYF TGTGCCAGCAGCGTAACCCCGGGGGATCCCTACGAGCAGTACTTC
TRBD1 TRBJ1-1 TRBV5-1 . CASSYLTGGAEAFF TGCGCCAGCAGCTATCTCACAGGGGGCGCTGAAGCTTTCTTT
TRBD1 TRBJ1-6 TRBV28 few CASSPIWDSSTPLHF TGTGCCAGCAGTCCAATCTGGGACAGTAGCACACCCCTCCACTTT
TRBD1 TRBJ2-7 TRBV5-1 . CASSPAAGTGTYEQYF TGCGCCAGCAGCCCCGCCGCCGGGACAGGTACCTACGAGCAGTACTTC
. TRBJ2-7 TRBV19 . CASSIFGDTSYEQYF TGTGCCAGTAGTATATTCGGGGACACGTCCTACGAGCAGTACTTC
. TRBJ2-4 TRBV11-2 . CASRGYVKNIQYF TGTGCCAGTAGGGGTTACGTCAAAAACATTCAGTACTTC
. TRBJ1-5 TRBV5-6 . CASSFGGLGNQPQHF TGTGCCAGCAGCTTCGGGGGGCTAGGCAATCAGCCCCAGCATTTT
TRBD1 TRBJ1-5 TRBV15 few CATSWDSKNQPQHF TGTGCCACCAGCTGGGACAGCAAAAATCAGCCCCAGCATTTT
TRBD2 TRBJ2-5 TRBV7-9 few CASSSLAVSQETQYF TGTGCCAGCAGCTCCCTAGCGGTATCTCAAGAGACCCAGTACTTC
. TRBJ1-1 TRBV7-6 . CASSRESRTLDTEAFF TGTGCCAGCAGCCGAGAGTCTAGGACTCTGGACACTGAAGCTTTCTTT
. TRBJ2-1 TRBV15 . CATALERSSYNEQFF TGTGCCACCGCCCTAGAGCGGAGCTCCTACAATGAGCAGTTCTTC
TRBD2 TRBJ2-7 TRBV29-1 . CSVALGTSKLYEQYF TGCAGCGTTGCGCTTGGGACTAGCAAACTCTACGAGCAGTACTTC
TRBD1 TRBJ2-7 TRBV9 . CASSVYRDSSSYEQYF TGTGCCAGCAGCGTATATCGGGACAGCAGCTCCTACGAGCAGTACTTC
TRBD2 TRBJ2-7 TRBV7-2 . CASSLATSGVTYEQYF TGTGCCAGCAGCTTAGCGACTAGCGGGGTGACCTACGAGCAGTACTTC
. TRBJ2-4 TRBV10-3 few CAISGVRGENIQYF TGTGCCATCAGTGGGGTCAGGGGGGAAAACATTCAGTACTTC
. TRBJ1-5 TRBV2 . CASSEVAGSQPQHF TGTGCCAGCAGTGAGGTAGCCGGGAGTCAGCCCCAGCATTTT
TRBD1 TRBJ1-4 TRBV2 . CASSQQGALVEKLFF TGTGCCAGCAGTCAACAGGGGGCCTTGGTTGAAAAACTGTTTTTT
TRBD1 TRBJ2-1 TRBV4-2 few CASSLRDSLNNEQFF TGTGCCAGCAGCCTCCGGGACAGCCTTAACAATGAGCAGTTCTTC
. TRBJ2-1 TRBV4-1 . CASSQVGRLHNEQFF TGCGCCAGCAGCCAAGTGGGGCGCCTACACAATGAGCAGTTCTTC
TRBD1 TRBJ1-4 TRBV19 . CASSPPRGTGNEKLFF TGTGCCAGTAGTCCGCCGCGGGGGACAGGGAATGAAAAACTGTTTTTT